Listed below are T cell receptor beta chains from one sample, sequenced in a study of blood T cell repertoires in COVID-19. Clones were read by immunoSEQ multiplex PCR, and TCRdb kept only the in-frame ones, dropping some. The sample contains approximately 170,000 clones, about nine tenths of which appear only once. The sequencing input was peripheral blood. Source of these receptors: a man aged 25-40 years with acute or convalescent COVID-19. Each CDR3 is given with its conserved first and last residue. A D gene is named only where the DNA matches it firmly. Clone size is given for some rows only: seen once, a few or many times, or a class if the clone is expanded.

clone_size	d_call	j_call	v_call	cdr3_nt	cdr3_aa
.	.	TRBJ2-7	TRBV10-3	TGTGCCATCAGTGAGGGTAGCGCCACCTACGAGCAGTACTTC	CAISEGSATYEQYF
.	.	TRBJ1-2	TRBV9	TGTGCCAGCAGCGCAACAAAGGGTAGGGCGGGCTATGGCTACACCTTC	CASSATKGRAGYGYTF
once	TRBD1	TRBJ2-2	TRBV7-9	TGTGCCAGCAGCTTAGCCGGACAGGGGTTACGGGAGCTGTTTTTT	CASSLAGQGLRELFF
.	TRBD1	TRBJ1-4	TRBV6-6	TGTGCCAGCAGTCCGGGACAGGGGGATGTGGAGGATGAAAAACTGTTTTTT	CASSPGQGDVEDEKLFF
.	.	TRBJ2-1	TRBV28	TGTGCCAGCAGTCGGCCGGGGGAACTTTACAATGAGCAGTTCTTC	CASSRPGELYNEQFF
.	.	TRBJ1-2	TRBV7-8	TGTGCCAGCAGCGTTCTCCAGCGAGACTATGGCTACACCTTC	CASSVLQRDYGYTF
.	.	TRBJ2-3	TRBV20-1	TGCAGTGCTAGAAGTGGCAATACGCAGTATTTT	CSARSGNTQYF
.	.	TRBJ2-3	TRBV18	TGTGCCAGCTCACCCTCCGGACAGCACACAGATACGCAGTATTTT	CASSPSGQHTDTQYF
once	TRBD2	TRBJ2-1	TRBV10-3	TGTGCCATCCGTTCGGCTAGCGGGAGGGGTGAGCAGTTCTTC	CAIRSASGRGEQFF
.	TRBD1	TRBJ2-3	TRBV10-3	TGTGCCATCAGTGGGGGACAGGGCGGCACAGATACGCAGTATTTT	CAISGGQGGTDTQYF
.	.	TRBJ2-5	TRBV11-2	TGTGCCAGCAGCTTAGGAGGAGAGGAGACCCAGTACTTC	CASSLGGEETQYF
.	TRBD1	TRBJ2-7	TRBV6-5	TGTGCCAGCAGTTCTGACAGGGGGCTTTACGAGCAGTACTTC	CASSSDRGLYEQYF
.	.	TRBJ1-3	TRBV3-1/TRBV3-2	TGTGCCAGCAGCCAACAGGGTGGGGGAAACACCATATATTTT	CASSQQGGGNTIYF
.	.	TRBJ1-5	TRBV5-5	TGTGCCAGCAGCCTCAGGGTTTCGTACTCCGCTGATCAGCCCCAGCATTTT	CASSLRVSYSADQPQHF
.	TRBD1	TRBJ1-1	TRBV9	TGTGCCAGCAGCCCTCACAGGGGGGGCCAGCGGAACACTGAAGCTTTCTTT	CASSPHRGGQRNTEAFF
.	.	TRBJ2-2	TRBV6-1	TGTGCCAGCAGTGACAGGAAGGCCGGGGAGCTGTTTTTT	CASSDRKAGELFF
.	.	TRBJ2-3	TRBV4-2	TGTGCCAGCAGCCAAAGGCTCGGCACAGTAGATACGCAGTATTTT	CASSQRLGTVDTQYF